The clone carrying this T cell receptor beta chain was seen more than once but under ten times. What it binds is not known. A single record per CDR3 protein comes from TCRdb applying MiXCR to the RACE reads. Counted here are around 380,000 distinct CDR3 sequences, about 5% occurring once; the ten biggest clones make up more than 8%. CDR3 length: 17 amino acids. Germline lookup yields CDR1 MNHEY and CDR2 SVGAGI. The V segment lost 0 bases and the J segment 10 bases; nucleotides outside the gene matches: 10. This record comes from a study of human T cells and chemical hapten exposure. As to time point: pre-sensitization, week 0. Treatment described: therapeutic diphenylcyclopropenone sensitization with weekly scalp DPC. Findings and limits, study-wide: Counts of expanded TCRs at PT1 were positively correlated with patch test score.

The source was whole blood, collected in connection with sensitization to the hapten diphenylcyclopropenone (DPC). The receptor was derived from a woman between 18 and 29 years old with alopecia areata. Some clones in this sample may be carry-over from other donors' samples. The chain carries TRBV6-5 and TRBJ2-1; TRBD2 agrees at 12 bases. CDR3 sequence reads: CASSYSRLAGAPREQFF. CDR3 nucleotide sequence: TGTGCCAGCAGTTACTCGAGACTAGCGGGGGCCCCCCGGGAGCAGTTCTTC.